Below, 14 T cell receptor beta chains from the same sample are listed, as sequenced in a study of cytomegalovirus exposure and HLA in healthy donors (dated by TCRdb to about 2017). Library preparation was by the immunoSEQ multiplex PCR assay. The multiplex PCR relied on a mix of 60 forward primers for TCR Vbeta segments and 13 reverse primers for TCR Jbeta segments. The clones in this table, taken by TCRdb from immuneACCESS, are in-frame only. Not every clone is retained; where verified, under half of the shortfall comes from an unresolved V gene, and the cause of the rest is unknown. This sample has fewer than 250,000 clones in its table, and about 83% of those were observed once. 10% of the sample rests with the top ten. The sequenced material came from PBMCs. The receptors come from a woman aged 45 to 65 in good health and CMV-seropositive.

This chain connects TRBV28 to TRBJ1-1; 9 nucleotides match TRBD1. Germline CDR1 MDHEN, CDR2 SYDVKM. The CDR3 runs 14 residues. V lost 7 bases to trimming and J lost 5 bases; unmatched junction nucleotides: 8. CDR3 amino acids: CASNSDRGGTEAFF. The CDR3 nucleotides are TGTGCCAGCAACTCAGACAGGGGGGGAACTGAAGCTTTCTTT.

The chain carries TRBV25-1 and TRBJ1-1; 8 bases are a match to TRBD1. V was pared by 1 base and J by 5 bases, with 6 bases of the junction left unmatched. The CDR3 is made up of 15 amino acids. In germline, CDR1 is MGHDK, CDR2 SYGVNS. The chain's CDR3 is CASSEWTGRDTEAFF. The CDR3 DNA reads TGTGCCAGCAGTGAATGGACAGGGCGAGATACTGAAGCTTTCTTT.

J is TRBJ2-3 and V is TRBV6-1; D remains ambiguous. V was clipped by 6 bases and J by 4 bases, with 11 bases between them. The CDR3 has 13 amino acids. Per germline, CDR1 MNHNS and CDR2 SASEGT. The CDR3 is CASSAASADTQYF. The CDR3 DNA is TGTGCCAGCAGCGCGGCGAGCGCAGATACGCAGTATTTT.

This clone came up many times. Written as DNA, the CDR3 is TGTGCCAGTAGACCCGGGACAGGGGGCACCTACGAGCAGTACTTC. Translated, it gives CASRPGTGGTYEQYF. The rearrangement links TRBV19 to TRBJ2-7; 12 bases are a match to TRBD1. The germline gives CDR1 LNHDA, CDR2 SQIVND (reference sequence). The CDR3 sequence is 15 residues long. Trimming removed 6 bases from V and 2 bases from J; junction bases left unmatched: 5. The variable domain in full, with the rest retrieved from reference TRBV19 and TRBJ2-7, is DGGITQSPKYLFRKEGQNVTLSCEQNLNHDAMYWYRQDPGQGLRLIYYSQIVNDFQKGDIAEGYSVSREKKESFPLTVTSAQKNPTAFYLCASRPGTGGTYEQYFGPGTRLTVT.

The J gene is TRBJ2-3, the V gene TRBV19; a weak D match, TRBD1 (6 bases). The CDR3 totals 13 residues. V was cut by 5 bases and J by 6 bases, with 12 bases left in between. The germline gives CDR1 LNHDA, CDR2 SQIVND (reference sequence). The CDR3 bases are TGTGCCAGTAGTGGCGGGCAGGGGGATACGCAGTATTTT. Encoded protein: CASSGGQGDTQYF.

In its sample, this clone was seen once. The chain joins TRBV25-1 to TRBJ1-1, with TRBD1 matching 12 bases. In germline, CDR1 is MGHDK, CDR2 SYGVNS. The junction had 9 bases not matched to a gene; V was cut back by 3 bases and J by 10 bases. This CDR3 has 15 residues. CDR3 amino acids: CASSEAGTGGVGAFF. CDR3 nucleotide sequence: TGTGCCAGCAGTGAGGCCGGGACAGGGGGCGTTGGAGCTTTCTTT.

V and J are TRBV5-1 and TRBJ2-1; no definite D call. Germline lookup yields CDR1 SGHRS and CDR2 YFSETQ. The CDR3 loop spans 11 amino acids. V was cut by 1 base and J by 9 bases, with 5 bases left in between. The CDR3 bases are TGCGCCAGCAGCTTGCCGGGTGAGCAGTTCTTC. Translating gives CASSLPGEQFF.

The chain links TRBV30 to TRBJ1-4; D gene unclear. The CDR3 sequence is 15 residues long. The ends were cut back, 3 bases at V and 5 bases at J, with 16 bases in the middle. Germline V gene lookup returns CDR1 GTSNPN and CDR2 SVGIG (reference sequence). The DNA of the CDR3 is TGTGCCTGGAGCCAGAGTTCAGCAGCGAATGAAAAACTGTTTTTT. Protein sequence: CAWSQSSAANEKLFF.

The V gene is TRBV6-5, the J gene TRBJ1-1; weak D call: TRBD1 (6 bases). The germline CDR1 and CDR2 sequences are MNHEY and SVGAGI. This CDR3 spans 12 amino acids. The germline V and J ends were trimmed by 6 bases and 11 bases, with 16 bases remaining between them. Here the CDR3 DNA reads TGTGCCAGCAGATACGAGACAGGTGGCGCTTTCTTT. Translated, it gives CASRYETGGAFF.

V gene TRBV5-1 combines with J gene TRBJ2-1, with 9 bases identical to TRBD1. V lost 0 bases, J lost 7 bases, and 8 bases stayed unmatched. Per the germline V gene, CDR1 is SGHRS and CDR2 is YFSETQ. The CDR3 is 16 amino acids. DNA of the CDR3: TGCGCCAGCAGCTTGGCCTCACAGGGGGCAGGTAATGAGCAGTTCTTC. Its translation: CASSLASQGAGNEQFF.

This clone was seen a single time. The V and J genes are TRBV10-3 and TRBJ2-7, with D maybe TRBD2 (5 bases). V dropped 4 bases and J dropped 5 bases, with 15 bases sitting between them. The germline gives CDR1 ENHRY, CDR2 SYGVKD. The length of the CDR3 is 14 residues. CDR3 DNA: TGTGCCATCAGTGGGGTACCGGGATTGAACGAGCAGTACTTC. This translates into CAISGVPGLNEQYF.

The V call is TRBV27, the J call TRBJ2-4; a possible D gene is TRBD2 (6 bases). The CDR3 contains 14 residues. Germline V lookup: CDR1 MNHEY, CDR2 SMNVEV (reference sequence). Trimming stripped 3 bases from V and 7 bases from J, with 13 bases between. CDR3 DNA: TGTGCCAGCAGTTTCGGAGGGACGGGGAACATTCAGTACTTC. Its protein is CASSFGGTGNIQYF.

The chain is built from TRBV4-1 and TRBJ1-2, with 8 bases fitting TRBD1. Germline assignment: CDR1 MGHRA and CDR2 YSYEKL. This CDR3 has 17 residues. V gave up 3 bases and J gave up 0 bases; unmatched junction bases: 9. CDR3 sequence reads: CASSQRQGLRSNYGYTF. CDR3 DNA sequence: TGCGCCAGCAGCCAGAGACAGGGGCTAAGATCTAACTATGGCTACACCTTC.

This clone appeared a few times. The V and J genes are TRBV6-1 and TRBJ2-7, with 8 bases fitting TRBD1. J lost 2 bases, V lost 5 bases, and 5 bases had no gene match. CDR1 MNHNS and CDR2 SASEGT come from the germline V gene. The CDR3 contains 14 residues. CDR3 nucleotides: TGTGCCAGCAGTTTGACAGGGGAGCCCTACGAGCAGTACTTC. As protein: CASSLTGEPYEQYF.